A single sample gave rise to the 17 T cell receptor beta chains below, sequenced in a study of T cells in Graves' hyperthyroidism and ophthalmopathy. Template material for amplifying TCR beta CDR3 regions consisted of RNA transcripts. HTBI primers were used for first-round RT-PCR of the TCR CDR3. TCRdb re-analysed the multiplex PCR reads in MiXCR, keeping a single row per CDR3 protein. The sample consists of around 600,000 distinct CDR3 sequences, approximately 15% of them appearing once. Source material: blood. The receptors were gathered from a young woman with Graves' ophthalmopathy.

The chain employs TRBV6-2 or TRBV6-3 and TRBJ2-7, with D unclear. Germline CDR1 is MNHEY and CDR2 is SVGEGT. V lost 0 bases and J lost 6, with 6 bases in between. This CDR3 contains 12 residues. In DNA, the CDR3 is TGTGCCAGCAGTTACTCCGATTCCGAGCAGTACTTC. It specifies CASSYSDSEQYF.

The V and J genes are TRBV7-9 and TRBJ2-1; TRBD1 might be the D (5 bases). The CDR3 contains 15 residues. Trimming shortened V by 5 bases and J by 5 bases, and 16 bases separated the two germline ends. The germline gives CDR1 SEHNR, CDR2 FQNEAQ (reference sequence). The CDR3 DNA sequence: TGTGCCAGCAGCGCGACCAGGGCCCCCCACAATGAGCAGTTCTTC. Protein sequence: CASSATRAPHNEQFF.

Ten or more counts support this clonotype. The CDR3 here is CASVKDPTGELFF. DNA of the CDR3: TGTGCCAGCGTGAAAGATCCGACCGGGGAGCTGTTTTTT. The V call is TRBV12-3 or TRBV12-4, the J call TRBJ2-2; D is ambiguous. Trimming removed 8 bases from V and 5 bases from J, with 12 bases in between. The CDR3 spans 13 residues.

There are many counts of this clonotype. This chain's CDR3 is CASSLGDYGYTF. CDR3 sequence (DNA): TGTGCCAGCAGTTTGGGCGATTATGGCTACACCTTC. The J gene is TRBJ1-2, the V gene TRBV28; D gene unclear. The germline gives CDR1 MDHEN, CDR2 SYDVKM. The CDR3 sequence is 12 residues long. Trimming took off 3 bases at V and 5 bases at J, with 7 bases between the two ends.

This clonotype was detected only a few times. V is TRBV27 and J is TRBJ2-1, with 7 bases aligning to TRBD2. V lost 5 bases to trimming and J lost 14 bases; unmatched junction nucleotides: 9. Germline values: CDR1 MNHEY, CDR2 SMNVEV (reference sequence). The CDR3 sequence is 12 residues long. As DNA, the CDR3 is TGTGCCAGCAGTCAAGGGACTCGGGGGGAGTTCTTC. Encoded protein: CASSQGTRGEFF.

This clonotype has ten or more counts. CDR3 region: CASTWGGWRTEAFF. In nucleotides, the CDR3 is TGTGCCAGCACTTGGGGGGGTTGGCGCACTGAAGCTTTCTTT. This rearrangement joins TRBV12-3 or TRBV12-4 to TRBJ1-1; D might be TRBD1 (5 bases). Trimming left V 7 bases short and J 4 bases short, with 16 bases between. This CDR3 is built from 14 residues.

This chain uses TRBV27 with TRBJ2-7; a possible D gene is TRBD1 (5 bases). Germline CDR1 and CDR2: MNHEY and SMNVEV (reference sequence). This CDR3 region has 12 residues. Trimming removed 6 bases from V and 5 bases from J, with 11 bases in between. CDR3 DNA: TGTGCCAGCAGCACAGGTGGCCACGAGCAGTACTTC. Protein: CASSTGGHEQYF.

This clonotype was counted ten times or more. This chain uses TRBV28 with TRBJ2-7; 8 bases fit TRBD1. Germline CDR1 MDHEN, CDR2 SYDVKM. With V trimmed by 8 bases and J by 3 bases, 9 bases remained unmatched. The CDR3 covers 14 residues. The CDR3 DNA reads TGTGCCAGCCCGCCCCGGACAGGGAGCTACGAGCAGTACTTC. Amino acids: CASPPRTGSYEQYF.

At least ten counts were recorded for this clonotype. The V call is TRBV28, the J call TRBJ2-7; a weak D match, TRBD2 (6 bases). V lost 2 bases and J 5 bases, leaving 13 bases between the germline ends. The CDR3 covers 14 residues. Germline-derived CDR1 and CDR2 are MDHEN and SYDVKM. Here the CDR3 reads CASSLSRWGDEQYF. The DNA of the CDR3 is TGTGCCAGCAGTTTAAGCCGTTGGGGGGACGAGCAGTACTTC. Full variable domain (outside the CDR3, taken from reference TRBV28 and TRBJ2-7): DVKVTQSSRYLVKRTGEKVFLECVQDMDHENMFWYRQDPGLGLRLIYFSYDVKMKEKGDIPEGYSVSREKKERFSLILESASTNQTSMYLCASSLSRWGDEQYFGPGTRLTVT.

This clonotype has ten or more counts. The CDR3 region has the DNA TGTGCCACCAGTCGATCCCAGGGGGCGCGGGACGAGCAGTACTTC. Residues: CATSRSQGARDEQYF. This chain links TRBV24-1 with TRBJ2-7; TRBD1 matches at 8 bases. Germline values: CDR1 KGHDR, CDR2 SFDVKD. There are 15 residues in the CDR3. Unmatched junction bases numbered 11, after V lost 6 bases and J lost 5 bases.

V gene TRBV19 combines with J gene TRBJ2-3; D is possibly TRBD2 (6 bases). The CDR3 has 11 amino acids. Germline assignment: CDR1 LNHDA and CDR2 SQIVND (reference sequence). The ends were cut back, 8 bases at V and 4 bases at J, with 7 bases in the middle. CDR3 nucleotide sequence: TGTGCCAGTGGGACTGCAGATACGCAGTATTTT. This encodes CASGTADTQYF.

This clonotype was counted ten times or more. The genes are TRBV4-3 and TRBJ2-7, with 10 positions matching TRBD2. Germline V gene lookup returns CDR1 LGHNA and CDR2 YSLEER. This CDR3 is 16 amino acids long. Germline trimming cut 1 base from V and 3 bases from J; bases unmatched to any gene: 6. The CDR3 sequence: CASSQGSGTSVYEQYF. DNA for the CDR3: TGCGCCAGCAGCCAAGGGTCCGGGACTAGCGTCTACGAGCAGTACTTC.

This clonotype was counted ten times or more. The chain carries TRBV7-2 and TRBJ2-5; unclear D gene. Trimming shortened V by 2 bases and J by 5 bases, and 9 bases separated the two germline ends. CDR3 length: 13 amino acids. Looked up from germline, CDR1 is SGHTA and CDR2 is FQGNSA. The CDR3 DNA is TGTGCCAGCAGCTTATACGGCGCTGAGACCCAGTACTTC. Translation gives CASSLYGAETQYF.

The chain carries TRBV20-1 and TRBJ2-7, with TRBD1 matching over 8 bases. Germline CDR1 DFQATT, CDR2 SNEGSKA (reference sequence). After removal of 0 bases from V and 2 bases from J, the junction contained 9 bases not matched to a gene. The CDR3 sequence is 16 residues long. The DNA of the CDR3 is TGCAGTGCTAGAGAGAGGGGGACAGGTCAGACCTACGAGCAGTACTTC. Its protein product is CSARERGTGQTYEQYF.

The chain uses TRBV24-1 and TRBJ2-3; D not resolved. Germline CDR1 reads KGHDR; CDR2 reads SFDVKD. The CDR3 totals 14 residues. V lost 1 base and J 3 bases, leaving 7 bases between the germline ends. The DNA for the CDR3 is TGTGCCACCAGTGATTTCCCTCGGACAGATACGCAGTATTTT. It specifies CATSDFPRTDTQYF.

This clonotype was seen ten or more times. The chain couples TRBV2 to TRBJ2-5; TRBD1 or TRBD2 may be the D gene (5 bases each). The V end was cut by 8 bases, the J end by 5 bases, with 18 bases between. The CDR3 is 14 amino acids. The V gene's germline CDR1 is SNHLY and CDR2 FYNNEI. The CDR3 nucleotides read TGTGCCAGCCCGAGAGGGGAACGGAAGGAGACCCAGTACTTC. It encodes CASPRGERKETQYF.

This clonotype has more than one count but fewer than ten. This chain uses TRBV7-9 with TRBJ2-1, with 7 positions matching TRBD1. The trim removed 5 bases at V and 4 bases at J, leaving 23 bases unmatched. CDR1 SEHNR and CDR2 FQNEAQ come from the germline V gene (reference sequence). The CDR3 length is 20 residues. DNA for the CDR3: TGTGCCAGCAGCCACACCGACAGTAGGACAGGATTAATAGTATACAATGAGCAGTTCTTC. This codes for CASSHTDSRTGLIVYNEQFF.